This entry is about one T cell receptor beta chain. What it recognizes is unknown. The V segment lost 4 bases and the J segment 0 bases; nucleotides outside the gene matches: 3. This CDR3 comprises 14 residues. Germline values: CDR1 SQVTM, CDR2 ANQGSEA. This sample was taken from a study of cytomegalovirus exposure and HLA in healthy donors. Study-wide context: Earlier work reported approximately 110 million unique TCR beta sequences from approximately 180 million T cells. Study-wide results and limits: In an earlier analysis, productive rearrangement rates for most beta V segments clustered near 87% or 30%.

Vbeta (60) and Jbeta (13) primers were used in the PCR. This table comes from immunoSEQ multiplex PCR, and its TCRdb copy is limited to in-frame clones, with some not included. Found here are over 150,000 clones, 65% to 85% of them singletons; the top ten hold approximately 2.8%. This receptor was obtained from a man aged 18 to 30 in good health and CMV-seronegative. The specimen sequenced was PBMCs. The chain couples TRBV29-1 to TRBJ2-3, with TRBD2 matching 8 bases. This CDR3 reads CSVVAGGSTDTQYF. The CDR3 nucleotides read TGCAGCGTTGTGGCGGGGGGAAGCACAGATACGCAGTATTTT.